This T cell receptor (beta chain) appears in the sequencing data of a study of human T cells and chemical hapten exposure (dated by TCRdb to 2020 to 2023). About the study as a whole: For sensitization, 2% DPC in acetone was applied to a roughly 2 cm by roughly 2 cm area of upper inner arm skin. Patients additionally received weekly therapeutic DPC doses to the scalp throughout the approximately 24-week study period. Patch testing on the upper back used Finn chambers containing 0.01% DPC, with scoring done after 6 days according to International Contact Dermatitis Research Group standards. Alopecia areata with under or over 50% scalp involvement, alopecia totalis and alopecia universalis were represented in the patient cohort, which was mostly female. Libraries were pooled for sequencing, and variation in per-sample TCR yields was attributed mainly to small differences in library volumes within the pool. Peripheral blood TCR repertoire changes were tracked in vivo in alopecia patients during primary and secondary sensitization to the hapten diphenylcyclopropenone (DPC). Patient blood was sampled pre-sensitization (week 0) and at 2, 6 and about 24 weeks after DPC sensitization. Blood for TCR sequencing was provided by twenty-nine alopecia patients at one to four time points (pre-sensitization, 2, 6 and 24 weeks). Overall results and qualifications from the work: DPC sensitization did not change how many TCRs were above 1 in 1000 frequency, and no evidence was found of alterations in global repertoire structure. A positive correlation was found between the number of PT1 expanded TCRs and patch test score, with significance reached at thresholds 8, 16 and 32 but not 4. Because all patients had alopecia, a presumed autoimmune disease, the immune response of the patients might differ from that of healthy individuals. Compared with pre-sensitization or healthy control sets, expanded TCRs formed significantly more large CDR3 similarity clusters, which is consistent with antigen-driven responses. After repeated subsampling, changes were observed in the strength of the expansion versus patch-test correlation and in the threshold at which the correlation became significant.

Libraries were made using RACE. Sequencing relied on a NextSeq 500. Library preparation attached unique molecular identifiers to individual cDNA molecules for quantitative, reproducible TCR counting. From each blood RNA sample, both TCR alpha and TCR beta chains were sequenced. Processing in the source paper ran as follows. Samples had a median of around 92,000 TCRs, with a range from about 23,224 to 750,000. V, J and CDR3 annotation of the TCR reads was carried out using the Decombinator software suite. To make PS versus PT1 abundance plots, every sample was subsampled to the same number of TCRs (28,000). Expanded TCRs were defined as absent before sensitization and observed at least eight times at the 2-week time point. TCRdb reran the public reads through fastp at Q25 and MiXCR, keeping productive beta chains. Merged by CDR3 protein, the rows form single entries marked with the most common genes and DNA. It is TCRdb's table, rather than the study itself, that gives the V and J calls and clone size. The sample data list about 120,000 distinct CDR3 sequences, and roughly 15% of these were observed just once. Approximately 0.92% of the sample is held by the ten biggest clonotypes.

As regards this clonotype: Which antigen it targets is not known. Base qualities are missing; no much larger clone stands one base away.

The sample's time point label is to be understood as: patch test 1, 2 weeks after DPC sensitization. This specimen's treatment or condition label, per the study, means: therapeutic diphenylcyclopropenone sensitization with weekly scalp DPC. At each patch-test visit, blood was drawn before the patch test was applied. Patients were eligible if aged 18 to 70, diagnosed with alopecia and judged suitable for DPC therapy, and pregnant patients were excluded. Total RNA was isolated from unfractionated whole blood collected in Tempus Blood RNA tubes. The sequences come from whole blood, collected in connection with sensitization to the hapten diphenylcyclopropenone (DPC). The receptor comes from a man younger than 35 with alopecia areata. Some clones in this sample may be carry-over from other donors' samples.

The DNA sequence is TGTGCCAGCAGCCCTAGTAGGCCGGTGAACACTGAAGCTTTCTTT. This gives the protein CASSPSRPVNTEAFF. The sequence joins TRBV3-1 to TRBJ1-1; too little of a D gene remains to name it. CDR1 and CDR2, looked up from the germline V gene (reference sequence), are LGHDT and YNNKEL. Between the V and J ends, shortened by 4 bases and 0 bases respectively, the junction contains 12 bases. Including cysteine and phenylalanine, the CDR3 has 15 amino acids. The entry retains the CDR3 DNA only, 45 bases that are in frame from base 1.